Listed below are T cell receptor beta chains from one sample, sequenced in a study of regulatory T cells. Profiling relied on immunoSEQ multiplex PCR, and the TCRdb table lists in-frame clones only, not all of them. This table holds about 20,000 clones, 93% found once. Sequencing used CD8+ T cells sorted from blood. All receptors come from a child under 10 years old with CD3G deficiency. Both conserved end residues are part of each CDR3. The order of the fields is D gene, CDR3 length, V gene, J gene, clone size, CDR3 DNA, CDR3 protein. A D gene is named only where the DNA matches it firmly. Clone sizes are given selectively: once, few, many, or a class where the clone is expanded.

d_gene: .
len: 13
v_gene: TRBV19
j_gene: TRBJ2-7
abundance: .
CDR3nt: TGTGCCAGTAGTTGGGGACGAGGGGGCGAGCAGTACTTC
CDR3aa: CASSWGRGGEQYF

d_gene: .
len: 19
v_gene: TRBV21-1
j_gene: TRBJ2-6
abundance: .
CDR3nt: TGTGCCAGCAGCAAGAAAAGGGGACAGTACGGATCTGGGGCCAACGTCCTGACTTTC
CDR3aa: CASSKKRGQYGSGANVLTF

d_gene: .
len: 14
v_gene: TRBV28
j_gene: TRBJ1-3
abundance: .
CDR3nt: TGTGCCAGCAGAGAGATGGGTACAGGAAACACCATATATTTT
CDR3aa: CASREMGTGNTIYF

d_gene: .
len: 13
v_gene: TRBV10-2
j_gene: TRBJ2-3
abundance: .
CDR3nt: TGCGCCAGCAGTGAACGGGGTAAAGATACGCAGTATTTT
CDR3aa: CASSERGKDTQYF

d_gene: .
len: 11
v_gene: TRBV6-1
j_gene: TRBJ2-1
abundance: .
CDR3nt: TGTGCCAGCAGAACTAGCTATGAGCAGTTCTTC
CDR3aa: CASRTSYEQFF

d_gene: TRBD2
len: 18
v_gene: TRBV11-2
j_gene: TRBJ2-2
abundance: .
CDR3nt: TGTGCCAGCAGCTTGGTGCTAGCGGGAGTTGTGGGCACCGGGGAGCTGTTTTTT
CDR3aa: CASSLVLAGVVGTGELFF

d_gene: TRBD2
len: 16
v_gene: TRBV7-8
j_gene: TRBJ2-1
abundance: .
CDR3nt: TGTGCCAGCAGCCAATCTAGCGGGAGGTTTTCTAGTGAGCAGTTCTTC
CDR3aa: CASSQSSGRFSSEQFF

d_gene: .
len: 14
v_gene: TRBV12-5
j_gene: TRBJ2-1
abundance: .
CDR3nt: TGTGCTAGTGGTTTCAACTACCCGTCTGATGAGCAGTTCTTC
CDR3aa: CASGFNYPSDEQFF

d_gene: .
len: 13
v_gene: TRBV28
j_gene: TRBJ2-7
abundance: .
CDR3nt: TGTGCCAGCAGTCCCCATTTGGGCTACGAGCAGTACTTC
CDR3aa: CASSPHLGYEQYF

d_gene: .
len: 13
v_gene: TRBV19
j_gene: TRBJ2-1
abundance: once
CDR3nt: TGTGCCAGTAGTCCCGGACTCGGGAATGAGCAGTTCTTC
CDR3aa: CASSPGLGNEQFF

d_gene: TRBD1
len: 15
v_gene: TRBV7-8
j_gene: TRBJ2-7
abundance: .
CDR3nt: TGTGCCAGCAGCCCCGGGACAGGGGGAATCCACGAGCAGTACTTC
CDR3aa: CASSPGTGGIHEQYF

d_gene: .
len: 15
v_gene: TRBV6-1
j_gene: TRBJ2-7
abundance: .
CDR3nt: TGTGCCAGCAGTGACCTGGCCGACAAGGGCTACGAGCAGTACTTC
CDR3aa: CASSDLADKGYEQYF

d_gene: TRBD2
len: 18
v_gene: TRBV11-2
j_gene: TRBJ2-7
abundance: .
CDR3nt: TGTGCCAGCAGCTTAGGGTCGGGACTAGCGGGCCCCCGCTACGAGCAGTACTTC
CDR3aa: CASSLGSGLAGPRYEQYF

d_gene: .
len: 13
v_gene: TRBV9
j_gene: TRBJ1-1
abundance: .
CDR3nt: TGTGCCAGCAGCGCAGGGTGGAACACTGAAGCTTTCTTT
CDR3aa: CASSAGWNTEAFF

d_gene: TRBD2
len: 15
v_gene: TRBV5-1
j_gene: TRBJ2-7
abundance: .
CDR3nt: TGCGCCAGCAGCTTGGCTAGCGGCAGCTCCTACGAGCAGTACTTC
CDR3aa: CASSLASGSSYEQYF

d_gene: TRBD2
len: 17
v_gene: TRBV5-1
j_gene: TRBJ2-3
abundance: .
CDR3nt: TGCGCCAGCAGCTCGGGACTAGCGGGAGTGCGCACAGATACGCAGTATTTT
CDR3aa: CASSSGLAGVRTDTQYF

d_gene: .
len: 11
v_gene: TRBV6-1
j_gene: TRBJ1-1
abundance: .
CDR3nt: TGTGCCAGCAGCGGTGGTTATTTTGCTTTCTTT
CDR3aa: CASSGGYFAFF

d_gene: .
len: 18
v_gene: TRBV6-1
j_gene: TRBJ2-3
abundance: .
CDR3nt: TGTGCCAGCAGTGCACGTCGAGGGGGAGCGGACCCCACAGATACGCAGTATTTT
CDR3aa: CASSARRGGADPTDTQYF

d_gene: .
len: 16
v_gene: TRBV28
j_gene: TRBJ1-1
abundance: .
CDR3nt: TGTGCCAGCAGTTCCTCGCATTGGGGAATGAACACTGAAGCTTTCTTT
CDR3aa: CASSSSHWGMNTEAFF

d_gene: .
len: 15
v_gene: TRBV28
j_gene: TRBJ2-3
abundance: .
CDR3nt: TGTGCCAGCAGTCCGGCCGCTAGCTCGCGGGGTACGCAGTATTTT
CDR3aa: CASSPAASSRGTQYF

d_gene: TRBD1
len: 15
v_gene: TRBV28
j_gene: TRBJ2-2
abundance: .
CDR3nt: TGTGCCAGCAGTTCGTACAGGGGGCGAGGCGGGGAGCTGTTTTTT
CDR3aa: CASSSYRGRGGELFF

d_gene: .
len: 13
v_gene: TRBV18
j_gene: TRBJ2-3
abundance: .
CDR3nt: TGTGCCAGCTCATCCGTAGTGGCAGATACGCAGTATTTT
CDR3aa: CASSSVVADTQYF

d_gene: .
len: 15
v_gene: TRBV4-1
j_gene: TRBJ2-7
abundance: .
CDR3nt: TGCGCCAGCAGCCTTCTCGACGGCGAGGGCTACGAGCAGTACTTC
CDR3aa: CASSLLDGEGYEQYF

d_gene: .
len: 14
v_gene: TRBV6-1
j_gene: TRBJ2-7
abundance: few
CDR3nt: TGTGCCAGCAGCGAGCTCTCGGGGTACTACGAGCAGTACTTC
CDR3aa: CASSELSGYYEQYF

d_gene: .
len: 13
v_gene: TRBV6-6
j_gene: TRBJ1-1
abundance: .
CDR3nt: TGTGCCAGCAGTTACATGGGGAACACTGAAGCTTTCTTT
CDR3aa: CASSYMGNTEAFF

d_gene: .
len: 12
v_gene: TRBV10-3
j_gene: TRBJ2-4
abundance: .
CDR3nt: TGTGCCATCAGTGAACAGGGGAGGATTCAGTACTTC
CDR3aa: CAISEQGRIQYF

d_gene: .
len: 14
v_gene: TRBV19
j_gene: TRBJ1-5
abundance: .
CDR3nt: TGTGCCAGTAGTATGGGCAGGGTTAATCAGCCCCAGCATTTT
CDR3aa: CASSMGRVNQPQHF

d_gene: .
len: 12
v_gene: TRBV19
j_gene: TRBJ1-1
abundance: once
CDR3nt: TGTGCCAGTAGTATCGGGAACACTGAAGCTTTCTTT
CDR3aa: CASSIGNTEAFF

d_gene: TRBD1
len: 15
v_gene: TRBV4-1
j_gene: TRBJ1-5
abundance: .
CDR3nt: TGCGCCAGCAGCCAAGTCGGACAGGGAGATCAGCCCCAGCATTTT
CDR3aa: CASSQVGQGDQPQHF

d_gene: .
len: 16
v_gene: TRBV6-6
j_gene: TRBJ2-5
abundance: .
CDR3nt: TGTGCCAGCAGGCCCTGGAGCACGGGTTACCAAGAGACCCAGTACTTC
CDR3aa: CASRPWSTGYQETQYF

d_gene: .
len: 13
v_gene: TRBV6-5
j_gene: TRBJ2-2
abundance: .
CDR3nt: TGTGCCAGCTCCGTAGTGGCGGGCGGGGAGCTGTTTTTT
CDR3aa: CASSVVAGGELFF

d_gene: .
len: 14
v_gene: TRBV11-2
j_gene: TRBJ2-7
abundance: .
CDR3nt: TGTGCCAGCAGCTTAGCGGCCATCTCCTACGAGCAGTACTTC
CDR3aa: CASSLAAISYEQYF

d_gene: TRBD1
len: 12
v_gene: TRBV27
j_gene: TRBJ2-3
abundance: .
CDR3nt: TGTGCCAGCAGTCCCCCGGGACAGGAACTAAAATTT
CDR3aa: CASSPPGQELKF

d_gene: .
len: 16
v_gene: TRBV28
j_gene: TRBJ2-7
abundance: .
CDR3nt: TGTGCCAGCGGCCCGGGGAGGGGGCAGGGTCGGGACGAGCAGTACTTC
CDR3aa: CASGPGRGQGRDEQYF

d_gene: TRBD2
len: 15
v_gene: TRBV7-8
j_gene: TRBJ2-3
abundance: few
CDR3nt: TGTGCCAGCAGCCTAGCGGTTGGAGGCACAGATACGCAGTATTTT
CDR3aa: CASSLAVGGTDTQYF

d_gene: .
len: 12
v_gene: TRBV7-9
j_gene: TRBJ1-4
abundance: .
CDR3nt: TGTGCCAGCGGCGGGGACGGGGAAAAACTGTTTTTT
CDR3aa: CASGGDGEKLFF

d_gene: .
len: 14
v_gene: TRBV28
j_gene: TRBJ1-5
abundance: large
CDR3nt: TGTGCCAGCAAGACTCTAGCCCCGGATCAGCCCCAGCATTTT
CDR3aa: CASKTLAPDQPQHF

d_gene: .
len: 13
v_gene: TRBV6-1
j_gene: TRBJ2-7
abundance: .
CDR3nt: TGTGCCAGCAGTAAAGGTGTTACCTACGAGCAGTACTTC
CDR3aa: CASSKGVTYEQYF

d_gene: TRBD1
len: 14
v_gene: TRBV28
j_gene: TRBJ2-7
abundance: .
CDR3nt: TGTGCCAGCAGTGCGACAGGGCCCTCCTACGAGCAGTACTTC
CDR3aa: CASSATGPSYEQYF

d_gene: .
len: 13
v_gene: TRBV27
j_gene: TRBJ2-5
abundance: .
CDR3nt: TGTGCCAGCAGTTTACAGGGAGGAGCGACCCAGTACTTC
CDR3aa: CASSLQGGATQYF

d_gene: .
len: 14
v_gene: TRBV28
j_gene: TRBJ1-5
abundance: .
CDR3nt: TGTGCCAGCAGTCCTACAGGGTCCAATCAGCCCCAGCATTTT
CDR3aa: CASSPTGSNQPQHF

d_gene: TRBD2
len: 14
v_gene: TRBV28
j_gene: TRBJ2-7
abundance: .
CDR3nt: TGTGCCAGCAGACCCGCGGGGGTTGGGTGGGAGCAGTACTTC
CDR3aa: CASRPAGVGWEQYF

d_gene: TRBD1
len: 15
v_gene: TRBV7-8
j_gene: TRBJ2-7
abundance: .
CDR3nt: TGTGCCAGCAGCTCTACCGGGACAGGGAGATACGAGCAGTACTTC
CDR3aa: CASSSTGTGRYEQYF

d_gene: TRBD1
len: 15
v_gene: TRBV19
j_gene: TRBJ2-7
abundance: .
CDR3nt: TGTGCCAGTAGTGCCGGGACAGGGTCGTTCTACGAGCAGTACTTC
CDR3aa: CASSAGTGSFYEQYF

d_gene: .
len: 14
v_gene: TRBV28
j_gene: TRBJ1-1
abundance: .
CDR3nt: TGTGCCAGCAGTTTTAGGGGCCACAACACTGAAGCTTTCTTT
CDR3aa: CASSFRGHNTEAFF

d_gene: TRBD2
len: 16
v_gene: TRBV19
j_gene: TRBJ2-1
abundance: .
CDR3nt: TGTGCCAGTAGCTTACTCGCGACTAGCGCTTACAATGAGCAGTTCTTC
CDR3aa: CASSLLATSAYNEQFF

d_gene: TRBD2
len: 14
v_gene: TRBV13
j_gene: TRBJ2-3
abundance: .
CDR3nt: TGTGCCAGCAGTACCGGACTAGCAAAGGATACGCAGTATTTT
CDR3aa: CASSTGLAKDTQYF